The entry below describes one T cell receptor (beta chain). V shed 1 base, J shed 6 bases, and the junction held 14 bases outside the gene matches. Germline CDR1 is LGHNA and CDR2 is YNFKEQ. The CDR3 length is 17 residues. The authors' processing: Amplification of reference gene primers provided the estimated nucleated cell counts. The method was immunoSEQ multiplex PCR; TCRdb's version includes in-frame clones alone and lacks a portion of them. For V, J and clone size, that table is used; D and trimming come from the DNA. Among about 100,000 clones listed, more than 75% were seen once. The sample comes from a study of blood T cell repertoires in COVID-19. Across the whole study: Sample material is recorded as cDNA or gDNA derived from T cells, B-cell-depleted T cells, or PBMCs.

Material: peripheral blood. The V gene is TRBV4-2, the J gene TRBJ2-7; 8 bases map to TRBD1. The source is a man aged 30 to 39 in a cohort sampled during active COVID-19. DNA for the CDR3: TGTGCCAGCAGCCAAGTGCGAACCAGGGGGCGGCGGAGCGAGCAGTACTTC. The encoded protein is CASSQVRTRGRRSEQYF.